This entry concerns a single T cell receptor (beta chain). Its antigen is not known. This sample stems from a study of cytotoxic CD8 clonotypes in ibrutinib-treated CLL. General observations from the study: Shared public clonotypes were rare, and on treatment they either got smaller or stayed the same.

Depth targeted 1 in 200,000 to 1 in 1 million T cells, averaging 10x coverage per clonotype. Only in-frame clones appear in the TCRdb table, and some are missing; sequencing was by immunoSEQ multiplex PCR. The sample yields approximately 100,000 clones, roughly 57% seen once. This material consisted of PBMCs, taken after 24 months of ibrutinib treatment. This receptor was taken from a human donor with chronic lymphocytic leukemia.

This CDR3 reads CASSLWGGVRETQYF. Here the CDR3 DNA reads TGTGCCAGCAGTTTGTGGGGGGGGGTCAGGGAGACCCAGTACTTC. This chain connects TRBV27 to TRBJ2-5, with TRBD2 matching over 7 bases. The CDR3 is 15 residues long. The germline V gene encodes CDR1 MNHEY and CDR2 SMNVEV (reference sequence). The V segment lost 3 bases and the J segment 5 bases; nucleotides outside the gene matches: 9.